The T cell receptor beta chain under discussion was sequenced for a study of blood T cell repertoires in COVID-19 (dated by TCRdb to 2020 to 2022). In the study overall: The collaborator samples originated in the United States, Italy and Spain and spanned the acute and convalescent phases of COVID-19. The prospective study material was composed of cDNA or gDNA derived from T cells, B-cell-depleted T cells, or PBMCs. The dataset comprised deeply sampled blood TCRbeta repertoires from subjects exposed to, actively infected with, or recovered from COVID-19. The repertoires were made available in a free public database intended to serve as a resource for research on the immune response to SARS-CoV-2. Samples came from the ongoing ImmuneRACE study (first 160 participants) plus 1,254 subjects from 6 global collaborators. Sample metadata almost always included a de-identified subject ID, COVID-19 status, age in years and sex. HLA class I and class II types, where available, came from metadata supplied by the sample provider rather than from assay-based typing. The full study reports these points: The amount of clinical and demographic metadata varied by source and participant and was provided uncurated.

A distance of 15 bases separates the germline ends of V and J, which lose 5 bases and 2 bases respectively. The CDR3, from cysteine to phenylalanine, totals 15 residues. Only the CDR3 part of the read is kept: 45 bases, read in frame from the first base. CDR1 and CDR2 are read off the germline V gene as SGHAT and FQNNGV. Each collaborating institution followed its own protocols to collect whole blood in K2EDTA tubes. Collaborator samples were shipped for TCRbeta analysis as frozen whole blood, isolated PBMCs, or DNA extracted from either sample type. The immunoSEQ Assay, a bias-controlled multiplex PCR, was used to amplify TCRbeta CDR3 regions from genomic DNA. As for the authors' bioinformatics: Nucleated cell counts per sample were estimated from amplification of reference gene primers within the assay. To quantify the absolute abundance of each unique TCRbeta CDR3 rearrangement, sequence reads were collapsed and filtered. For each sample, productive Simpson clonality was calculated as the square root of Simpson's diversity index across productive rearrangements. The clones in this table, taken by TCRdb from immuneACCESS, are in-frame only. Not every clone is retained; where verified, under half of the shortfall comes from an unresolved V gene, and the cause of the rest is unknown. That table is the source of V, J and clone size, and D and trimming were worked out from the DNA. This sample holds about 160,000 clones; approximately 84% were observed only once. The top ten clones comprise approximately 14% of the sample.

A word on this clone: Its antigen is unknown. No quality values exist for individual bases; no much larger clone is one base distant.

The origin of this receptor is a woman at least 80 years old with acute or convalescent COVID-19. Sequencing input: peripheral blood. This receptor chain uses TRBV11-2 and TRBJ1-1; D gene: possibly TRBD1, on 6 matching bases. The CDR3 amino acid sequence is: CASSPIQGSNTEAFF. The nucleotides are TGTGCCAGCAGCCCCATACAGGGATCTAACACTGAAGCTTTCTTT.